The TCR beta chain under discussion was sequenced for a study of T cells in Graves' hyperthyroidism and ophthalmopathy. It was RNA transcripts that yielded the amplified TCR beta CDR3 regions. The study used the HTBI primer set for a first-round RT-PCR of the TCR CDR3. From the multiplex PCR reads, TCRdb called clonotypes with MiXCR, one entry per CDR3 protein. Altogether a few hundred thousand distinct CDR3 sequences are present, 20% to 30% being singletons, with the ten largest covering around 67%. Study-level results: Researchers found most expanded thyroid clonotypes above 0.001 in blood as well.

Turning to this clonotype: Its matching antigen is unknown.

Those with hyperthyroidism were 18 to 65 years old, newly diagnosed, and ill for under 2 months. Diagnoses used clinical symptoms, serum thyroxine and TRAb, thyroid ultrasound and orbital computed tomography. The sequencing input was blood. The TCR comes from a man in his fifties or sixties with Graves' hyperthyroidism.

The CDR3 DNA follows: TGTGCCAGCAGTTGGTTTGGGGTTAGCACAGATACGCAGTATTTT. This sequence encodes CASSWFGVSTDTQYF. The chain combines TRBV6-2 or TRBV6-3 with TRBJ2-3; D ambiguous. Germline CDR1 reads MNHEY; CDR2 reads SVGEGT. The CDR3 loop spans 15 amino acids. V was shortened by 4 bases and J by 0 bases, with 11 bases between the two germline ends.